This T cell receptor (beta chain) comes out of a study of blood T cells in healthy people across ages. Study at large: There was about one barcoded beta molecule captured by template switching per two T cells.

V lost 1 base to trimming and J lost 11 bases, with 20 bases between them. In germline, CDR1 is LGHDT, CDR2 YNNKEL (reference sequence). The CDR3 is 15 amino acids. A J-beta primer mix and a sample-barcoded 5' primer were used in a second PCR of roughly 6 to 11 cycles. Every sample returned 2.5 million or more CDR3-containing paired-end reads. TCRdb re-called the 5' RACE reads with MiXCR, one entry per CDR3 protein. The table includes roughly 800,000 distinct CDR3 sequences, 58% detected once. This receptor was obtained from a young man in good health. The chain links TRBV3-1 to TRBJ2-5, with D possibly TRBD2 on 5 matching bases. Sequences were obtained from blood. This chain's CDR3 is CASSQAWTGYREQYF. The CDR3 region has the DNA TGTGCCAGCAGCCAAGCCTGGACGGGGTATCGTGAGCAGTACTTC.